The T cell receptor beta chain described here comes from a study of cytomegalovirus exposure and HLA in healthy donors. The study's findings and limits: Excluded were some V segments that proved indistinguishable, including TRBV6-2 and TRBV6-3. An analysis that was carried out later associated 15,000 to 20,000 TCR beta sequences with HLA alleles at 0.05 false discovery rate.

Points on this clone: No antigen is known for it.

Per germline, CDR1 MNHNS and CDR2 SASEGT. The CDR3 is 15 residues long. V lost 1 base and J 3 bases, leaving 13 bases between the germline ends. The PCR had 60 Vbeta and 13 Jbeta primers. The protocol was immunoSEQ multiplex PCR, while the TCRdb copy is restricted to in-frame clones and leaves out a portion. The profile shows about 190,000 clones, just under 75% of them singletons. The origin of this receptor is a man under 40 in good health and CMV-seropositive. The chain recombines TRBV6-1 with TRBJ2-7, with D hard to call. Material for sequencing was PBMCs. The CDR3 DNA reads TGTGCCAGCAGTGAAGGTCCCGGCAGGTTCTACGAGCAGTACTTC. This codes for CASSEGPGRFYEQYF.